A selection of T cell receptor beta chains follows, all from one sample in a study of T cells in Graves' hyperthyroidism and ophthalmopathy. Using its own MiXCR run on the multiplex PCR reads, TCRdb lists one record per CDR3 protein. The sample has roughly 250,000 distinct CDR3 sequences, about 20% seen once. Input material: blood. The receptors here all came from a man between 25 and 39 years old with Graves' ophthalmopathy. Both conserved end residues are part of each CDR3. The D gene is left open where the match is weak. Size tells how often a clone was seen (once, few, many) or the class of an expanded clone, and some rows leave it out.

d_call	clone_size	j_call	v_call	cdr3_nt	cdr3_aa
.	many	TRBJ2-2	TRBV11-2	TGTGCCAGCAGCTTAGTCAATCGTATCGGGGAGCTGTTTTTT	CASSLVNRIGELFF
.	.	TRBJ2-3	TRBV6-1	TGTGCCAGCAGTGAATTGTACACGGAGGGGGCAACAGATACGCAGTATTTT	CASSELYTEGATDTQYF
.	.	TRBJ1-1	TRBV29-1	TGCAGCGTTCTCGGGGGATTCACTGAAGCTTTCTTT	CSVLGGFTEAFF
.	many	TRBJ1-5	TRBV6-1	TGTGCCAGCAGTGTTCCCCTTTACGGCTCAAATCAGCCCCAGCATTTT	CASSVPLYGSNQPQHF
.	few	TRBJ2-1	TRBV9	TGTGCCAGCAGCGTATCCCTGGCGGTACTCTACAATGAGCAGTTCTTC	CASSVSLAVLYNEQFF
.	many	TRBJ2-1	TRBV18	TGTGCCAGCTCGTCGCGGCGTGGTGAGCAGTTCTTC	CASSSRRGEQFF
.	many	TRBJ2-1	TRBV7-2	TGTGCCAGCAGCTTGAGGGGGGGTACTAGTTCAGAGCAGTTCTTC	CASSLRGGTSSEQFF
.	few	TRBJ1-5	TRBV6-1	TGTGCCAGCAGTGAGGAGATTTATAGCAATCAGCCCCAGCATTTT	CASSEEIYSNQPQHF
TRBD2	.	TRBJ2-7	TRBV11-3	TGTGCCAGCACCGCTAGCGGTCCCTCCTACGAGCAGTACTTC	CASTASGPSYEQYF
.	few	TRBJ1-4	TRBV27	TGTGCCAGCAGTTTAGGGCAGGCGTCCCAAAAACTGTTTTTT	CASSLGQASQKLFF
TRBD1	once	TRBJ2-7	TRBV6-1	TGTGCCAGCAGTCAAGGACAGGGAGACTACGAGCAGTACTTC	CASSQGQGDYEQYF
.	.	TRBJ2-4	TRBV3-1	TGTGCCAGCAGCCAGGAACAGGTAGCCAAAAACATTCAGTACTTC	CASSQEQVAKNIQYF
.	many	TRBJ1-1	TRBV5-6	TGTGCCAGCAGCTTGGCCTCCGTCACTGAAGCTTTCTTT	CASSLASVTEAFF
.	.	TRBJ1-6	TRBV28	TGTGCCAGCATAGCAGGGCCCAATTCACCCCTCCACTTT	CASIAGPNSPLHF
.	few	TRBJ1-1	TRBV25-1	TGTGCCAGCAGTGAATTTGGGGGAAGGAGCACTGAAGCTTTCTTT	CASSEFGGRSTEAFF
TRBD2	few	TRBJ2-3	TRBV7-9	TGTGCCAGCAGCCGAGGGACTAGCGGTACAGATACGCAGTATTTT	CASSRGTSGTDTQYF
TRBD1	many	TRBJ1-1	TRBV5-1	TGCGCCAGCAGCACAGGGACAGGTGAAAACACTGAAGCTTTCTTT	CASSTGTGENTEAFF